This passage covers 15 T cell receptor beta chains from one sample sequenced in a study of T cell changes during pregnancy in multiple sclerosis. Clones were sequenced by immunoSEQ multiplex PCR, and TCRdb holds only the in-frame ones, with some missing. The data contain roughly 64,000 clones, about 90% of them singletons. This specimen was peripheral blood, taken in the third trimester of pregnancy. The source is a female donor in good health, enrolled as a control in a pregnancy study.

In its sample, this clone was seen once. The chain employs TRBV6-1 and TRBJ1-2, with 8 bases that match TRBD1. Germline V gene data show CDR1 as MNHNS and CDR2 as SASEGT. The V segment lost 5 bases and the J segment 6 bases; nucleotides outside the gene matches: 5. The CDR3 is made up of 13 amino acids. The CDR3 protein is CASSLKTGDGYTF. The CDR3 coding sequence is TGTGCCAGCAGTCTTAAGACAGGGGATGGCTACACCTTC.

V and J are TRBV28 and TRBJ2-7, with 9 positions matching TRBD1. CDR1 and CDR2 from the germline V gene are MDHEN and SYDVKM. V shed 8 bases, J shed 0 bases, and the junction held 2 bases outside the gene matches. The CDR3 sequence is 13 residues long. In DNA form, the CDR3 reads TGTGCCAGCCGGACAGGGGCCTCCTACGAGCAGTACTTC. As protein: CASRTGASYEQYF.

J is TRBJ2-5 and V is TRBV5-1; 14 bases match TRBD2. V was pared by 4 bases and J by 4 bases, with 6 bases of the junction left unmatched. The CDR3 length is 16 residues. The germline V gene has CDR1 SGHRS and CDR2 YFSETQ. For the CDR3, the DNA is TGCGCCAGCAGCACGGGACTAGCGGGGGTTTTAGAGACCCAGTACTTC. As protein: CASSTGLAGVLETQYF.

J is TRBJ1-2 and V is TRBV14; possibly TRBD1 for D (6 bases). The CDR3 is 16 residues long. The V gene's germline CDR1 is SGHDN and CDR2 FVKESK. Trimming shortened V by 4 bases and J by 4 bases, and 19 bases separated the two germline ends. CDR3: CASSPTWLTGIYGYTF. CDR3 DNA: TGTGCCAGCAGCCCAACTTGGTTAACAGGGATCTATGGCTACACCTTC.

The rearrangement uses TRBV18 and TRBJ2-3; perhaps TRBD2 as D (7 bases). The CDR3 is 19 residues long. V was shortened by 2 bases and J by 3 bases, with 24 bases between the two germline ends. Germline CDR1 KGHSH, CDR2 LQKENI. CDR3 protein: CASSPLGAGGAVVTDTQYF. In nucleotides, the CDR3 is TGTGCCAGCTCACCATTGGGGGCTGGGGGGGCCGTAGTGACAGATACGCAGTATTTT.

DNA of the CDR3: TGCGCCAGCAGCTCCAGCGGGGGCACAGATACGCAGTATTTT. Protein sequence: CASSSSGGTDTQYF. V is TRBV4-3 and J is TRBJ2-3; 7 positions match TRBD2. V trimming: 5 bases; J trimming: 1 base; junction bases outside the gene matches: 3. Looked up from germline, CDR1 is LGHNA and CDR2 is YSLEER. This CDR3 is 14 amino acids long.

This chain uses TRBV13 with TRBJ2-7, with D perhaps TRBD2 (5 bases). The germline V and J ends were trimmed by 5 bases and 1 base, with 12 bases remaining between them. The CDR3 runs to 14 residues. CDR1 is PRHDT and CDR2 is FYEKMQ in the germline V gene (reference sequence). This CDR3 reads CASSPEEGSYEQYF. The CDR3, as DNA: TGTGCCAGCAGCCCAGAAGAGGGTTCCTACGAGCAGTACTTC.

A note on this clone: One end of the junction does not line up with germline, which may come from a read error. The J gene is TRBJ2-2, the V gene TRBV7-7; tentative D call: TRBD1 (6 bases). The V gene's germline CDR1 is SSHAT and CDR2 FNYEAQ (reference sequence). The CDR3 loop spans 14 amino acids. The CDR3 DNA is TGTGCTAGCAGCCTGGACAGGAACACCGGGGAGCTGTTTTTT. Translated: CASSLDRNTGELFF.

The chain combines TRBV18 with TRBJ2-5; TRBD2 aligns across 8 bases. Germline CDR1 is KGHSH and CDR2 is LQKENI. The CDR3 length is 13 residues. J was trimmed by 11 bases and V by 1 base; bases with no gene match: 6. For the CDR3, the DNA is TGTGCCAGCTCACCACAGCGGGAGAGGGAGCAGTACTTC. Protein: CASSPQREREQYF.

The chain couples TRBV6-1 to TRBJ2-2, with TRBD1 identical over 9 bases. The CDR3 runs to 14 residues. V trimming: 8 bases; J trimming: 5 bases; junction bases outside the gene matches: 6. Germline CDR1 reads MNHNS; CDR2 reads SASEGT. The CDR3 sequence: CASLQGAGTGELFF. The CDR3 DNA reads as TGTGCCAGCCTACAGGGGGCGGGGACCGGGGAGCTGTTTTTT.

V gene TRBV7-8 combines with J gene TRBJ2-7; TRBD2 aligns across 7 bases. The CDR3 runs to 13 residues. The V and J ends lost 5 bases and 3 bases, in that order; junction bases with no gene match: 4. Germline V gives CDR1 SGHVS, CDR2 FQNEAQ. The CDR3 DNA reads as TGTGCCAGCAGCCTGGGACTAAACTACGAGCAGTACTTC. As protein: CASSLGLNYEQYF.

The V and J genes are TRBV2 and TRBJ2-7; no reliable D call. V was clipped by 7 bases and J by 2 bases, with 18 bases between them. The CDR3 contains 15 residues. CDR1 SNHLY and CDR2 FYNNEI come from the germline V gene. As DNA, the CDR3 is TGTGCCAGCACCAAGGAGAGAGAGGTCACCTACGAGCAGTACTTC. Its translation: CASTKEREVTYEQYF.

V gene TRBV19 combines with J gene TRBJ1-1, with a tentative D call TRBD1 (6 bases). The CDR3 consists of 14 residues. V was shortened by 5 bases and J by 0 bases, with 10 bases between the two germline ends. Germline CDR1 LNHDA, CDR2 SQIVND (reference sequence). Here the CDR3 DNA reads TGTGCCAGTAGTGACAGGAGTGTGAACACTGAAGCTTTCTTT. This codes for CASSDRSVNTEAFF. Based on the CDR3 plus reference TRBV19 and TRBJ1-1, the full variable domain is DGGITQSPKYLFRKEGQNVTLSCEQNLNHDAMYWYRQDPGQGLRLIYYSQIVNDFQKGDIAEGYSVSREKKESFPLTVTSAQKNPTAFYLCASSDRSVNTEAFFGQGTRLTVV.

The rearrangement uses TRBV4-3 and TRBJ2-3; 7 bases map to TRBD2. Germline CDR1 is LGHNA and CDR2 is YSLEER. The CDR3 covers 16 residues. Unmatched junction bases numbered 5, after V lost 0 bases and J lost 2 bases. CDR3 nucleotides: TGCGCCAGCAGCCAAGATCCTAGCGGCCTCACAGATACGCAGTATTTT. Translating it yields CASSQDPSGLTDTQYF.

The V gene is TRBV29-1, the J gene TRBJ2-3; D unclear. Trimming removed 3 bases from V and 6 bases from J, with 16 bases in between. The CDR3 runs 14 residues. The germline V gene encodes CDR1 SQVTM and CDR2 ANQGSEA. The CDR3 DNA reads as TGCAGCGTTGAGGTCTGGCAGGCAGGCGATACGCAGTATTTT. Protein: CSVEVWQAGDTQYF.